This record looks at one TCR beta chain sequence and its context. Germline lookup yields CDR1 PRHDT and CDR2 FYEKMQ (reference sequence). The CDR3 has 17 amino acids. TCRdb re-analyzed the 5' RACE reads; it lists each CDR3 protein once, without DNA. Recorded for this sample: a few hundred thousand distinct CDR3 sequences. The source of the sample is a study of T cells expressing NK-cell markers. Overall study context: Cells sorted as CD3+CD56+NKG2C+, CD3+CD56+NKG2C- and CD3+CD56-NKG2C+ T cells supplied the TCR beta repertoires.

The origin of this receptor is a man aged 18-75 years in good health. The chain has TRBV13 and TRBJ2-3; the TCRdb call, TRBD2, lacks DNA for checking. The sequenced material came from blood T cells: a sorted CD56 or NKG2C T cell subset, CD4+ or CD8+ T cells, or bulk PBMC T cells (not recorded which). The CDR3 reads CASSFSSRASSTDTQYF.